This T cell receptor beta chain comes out of a study of human CD8 memory T cell subsets. Of note for this clonotype: Its cognate antigen is unknown.

TCR beta libraries were made by UMI-labeled 5' RACE. TCRdb re-called the 5' RACE reads, yielding one record per CDR3 amino acid sequence without DNA. Its table records roughly 4,200 distinct CDR3 sequences. The study's findings and limits: Effector memory subsets were less diverse than the similarly diverse stem-like memory and precursor exhausted subsets.

This CDR3 region has 15 residues. Looked up from germline, CDR1 is LNHNV and CDR2 is YYDKDF (reference sequence). The clonotype comes from a human donor in good health. The specimen sequenced was CD8+ effector memory T cells (TEM) sorted from PBMCs. This sample's subset: effector memory CD8 T cells, CCR7- CD45RO+ CD95+. The chain carries TRBV15 and TRBJ2-3; the D gene TCRdb calls, TRBD1, cannot be checked with no DNA. CDR3: CATSRVKGAGDTQYF.